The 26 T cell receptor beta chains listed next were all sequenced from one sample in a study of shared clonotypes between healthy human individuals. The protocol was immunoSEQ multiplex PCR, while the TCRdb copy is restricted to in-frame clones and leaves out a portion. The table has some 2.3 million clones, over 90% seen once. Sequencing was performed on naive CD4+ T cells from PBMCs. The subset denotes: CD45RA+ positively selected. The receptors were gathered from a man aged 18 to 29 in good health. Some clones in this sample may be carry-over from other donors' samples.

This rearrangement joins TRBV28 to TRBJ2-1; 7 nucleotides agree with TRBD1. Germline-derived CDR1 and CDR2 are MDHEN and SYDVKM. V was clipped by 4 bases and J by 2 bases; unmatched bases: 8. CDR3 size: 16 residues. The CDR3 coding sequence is TGTGCCAGCAGTTCCAGCCGGGACAGACCCTACAATGAGCAGTTCTTC. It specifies CASSSSRDRPYNEQFF.

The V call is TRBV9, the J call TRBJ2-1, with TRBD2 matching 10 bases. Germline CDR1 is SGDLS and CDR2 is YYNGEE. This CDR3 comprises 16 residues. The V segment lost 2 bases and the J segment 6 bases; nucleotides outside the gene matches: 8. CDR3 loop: CASSVSAGGIPNEQFF. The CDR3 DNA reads TGTGCCAGCAGCGTTTCAGCGGGAGGGATTCCCAATGAGCAGTTCTTC.

The CDR3 nucleotides are TGTGCCAGCAGCCGCGGGACATCCTATGGCTACACCTTC. As protein: CASSRGTSYGYTF. V and J are TRBV14 and TRBJ1-2; possible D gene TRBD1, 6 bases. CDR3 length equals 13 residues. Germline-derived CDR1 and CDR2 are SGHDN and FVKESK. With 4 bases removed from V and 4 bases from J, the gap between germline ends came to 10 bases.

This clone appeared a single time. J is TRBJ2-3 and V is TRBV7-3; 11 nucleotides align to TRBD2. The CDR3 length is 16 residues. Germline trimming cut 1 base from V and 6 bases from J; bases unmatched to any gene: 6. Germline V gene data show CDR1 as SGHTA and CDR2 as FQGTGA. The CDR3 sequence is CASSLRALAGVDTQYF. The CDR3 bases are TGTGCCAGCAGCTTAAGGGCACTAGCGGGAGTGGATACGCAGTATTTT.

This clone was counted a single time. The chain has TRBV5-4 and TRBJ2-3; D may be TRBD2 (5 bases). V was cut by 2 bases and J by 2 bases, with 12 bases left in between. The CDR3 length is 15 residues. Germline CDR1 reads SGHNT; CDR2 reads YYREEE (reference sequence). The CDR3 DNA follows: TGTGCCAGCAGCTTTCCGGGGTGGGTCACAGATACGCAGTATTTT. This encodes CASSFPGWVTDTQYF.

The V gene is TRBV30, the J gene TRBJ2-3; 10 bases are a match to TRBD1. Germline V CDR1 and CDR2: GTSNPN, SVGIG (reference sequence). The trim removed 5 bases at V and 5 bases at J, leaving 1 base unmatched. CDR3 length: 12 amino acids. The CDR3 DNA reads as TGTGCCTGGGACAGGGGGCAAGATACGCAGTATTTT. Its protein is CAWDRGQDTQYF. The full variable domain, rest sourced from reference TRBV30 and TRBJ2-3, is SQTIHQWPATLVQPVGSPLSLECTVEGTSNPNLYWYRQAAGRGLQLLFYSVGIGQISSEVPQNLSASRPQDRQFILSSKKLLLSDSGFYLCAWDRGQDTQYFGPGTRLTVL.

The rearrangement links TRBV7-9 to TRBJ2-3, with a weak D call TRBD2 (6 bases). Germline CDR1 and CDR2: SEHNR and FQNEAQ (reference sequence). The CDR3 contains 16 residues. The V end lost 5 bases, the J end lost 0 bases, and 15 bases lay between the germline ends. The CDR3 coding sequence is TGTGCCAGCAGCCGTCGAATCGGGGGTAGCACAGATACGCAGTATTTT. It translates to CASSRRIGGSTDTQYF.

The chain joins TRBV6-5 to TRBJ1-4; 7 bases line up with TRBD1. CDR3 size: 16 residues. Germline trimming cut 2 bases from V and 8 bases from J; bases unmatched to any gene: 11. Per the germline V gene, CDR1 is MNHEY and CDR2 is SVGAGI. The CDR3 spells CASSYLRQGGQEKLFF. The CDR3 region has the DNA TGTGCCAGCAGTTACCTACGACAGGGTGGTCAGGAAAAACTGTTTTTT.

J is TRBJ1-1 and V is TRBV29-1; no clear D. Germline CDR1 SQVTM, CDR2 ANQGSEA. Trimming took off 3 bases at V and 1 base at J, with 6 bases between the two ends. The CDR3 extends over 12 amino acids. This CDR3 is CSVELPNTEAFF. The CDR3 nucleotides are TGCAGCGTTGAGTTGCCGAACACTGAAGCTTTCTTT.

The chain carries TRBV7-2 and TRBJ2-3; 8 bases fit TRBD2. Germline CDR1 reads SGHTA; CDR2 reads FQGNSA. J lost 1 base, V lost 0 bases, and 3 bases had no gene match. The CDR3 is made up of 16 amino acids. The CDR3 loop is CASSLAGTRGTDTQYF. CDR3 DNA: TGTGCCAGCAGCTTAGCCGGGACTAGAGGCACAGATACGCAGTATTTT.

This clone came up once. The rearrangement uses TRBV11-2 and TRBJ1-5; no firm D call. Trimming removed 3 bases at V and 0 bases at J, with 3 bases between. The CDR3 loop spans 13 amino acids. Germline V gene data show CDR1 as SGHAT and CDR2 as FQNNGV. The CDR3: CASSFSSNQPQHF. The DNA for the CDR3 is TGTGCCAGCAGCTTTAGTAGCAATCAGCCCCAGCATTTT.

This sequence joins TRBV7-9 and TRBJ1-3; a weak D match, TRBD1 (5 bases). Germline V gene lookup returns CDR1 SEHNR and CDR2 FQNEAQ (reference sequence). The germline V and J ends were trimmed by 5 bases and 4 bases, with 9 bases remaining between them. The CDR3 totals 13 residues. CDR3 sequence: CASSHRQGNTIYF. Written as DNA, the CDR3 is TGTGCCAGCAGCCACCGACAGGGAAACACCATATATTTT.

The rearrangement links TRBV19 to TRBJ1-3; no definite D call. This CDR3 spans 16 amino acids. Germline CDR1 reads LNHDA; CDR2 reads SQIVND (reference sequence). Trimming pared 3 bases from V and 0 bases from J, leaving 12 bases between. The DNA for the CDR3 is TGTGCCAGTAGTATCTCTCTGACCATCTCTGGAAACACCATATATTTT. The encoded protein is CASSISLTISGNTIYF.

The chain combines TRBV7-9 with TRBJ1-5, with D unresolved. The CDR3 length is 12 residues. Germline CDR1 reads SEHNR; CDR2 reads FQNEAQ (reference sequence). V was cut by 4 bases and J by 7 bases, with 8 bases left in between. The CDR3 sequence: CASSSYLQPQHF. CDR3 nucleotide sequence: TGTGCCAGCAGCTCCTACTTGCAGCCCCAGCATTTT.

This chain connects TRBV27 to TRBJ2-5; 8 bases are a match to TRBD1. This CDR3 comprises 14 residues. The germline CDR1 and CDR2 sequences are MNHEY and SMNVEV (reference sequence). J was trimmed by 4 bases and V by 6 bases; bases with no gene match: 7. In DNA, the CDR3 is TGTGCCAGCAGCCCTCAGGGGGCTGGAGAGACCCAGTACTTC. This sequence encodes CASSPQGAGETQYF.

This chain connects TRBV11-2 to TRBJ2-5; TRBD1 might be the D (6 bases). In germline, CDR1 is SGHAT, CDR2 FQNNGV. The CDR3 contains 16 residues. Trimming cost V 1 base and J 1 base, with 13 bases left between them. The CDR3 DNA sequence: TGTGCCAGCAGCTTAGTAACAGGGCAGACCCAAGAGACCCAGTACTTC. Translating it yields CASSLVTGQTQETQYF.

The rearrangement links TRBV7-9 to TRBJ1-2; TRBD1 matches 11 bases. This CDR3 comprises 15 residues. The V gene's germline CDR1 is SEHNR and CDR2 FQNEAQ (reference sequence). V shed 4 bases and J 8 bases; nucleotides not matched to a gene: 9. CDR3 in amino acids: CASSSRDRGIFGYTF. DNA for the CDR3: TGTGCCAGCAGCTCCCGGGACAGGGGGATCTTCGGCTACACCTTC.

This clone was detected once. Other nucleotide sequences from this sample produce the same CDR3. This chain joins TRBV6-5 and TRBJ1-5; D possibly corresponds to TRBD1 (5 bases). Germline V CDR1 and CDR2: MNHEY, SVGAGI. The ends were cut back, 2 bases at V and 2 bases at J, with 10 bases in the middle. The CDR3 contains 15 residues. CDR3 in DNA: TGTGCCAGCAGTTACAACCGGGACCGCAATCAGCCCCAGCATTTT. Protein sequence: CASSYNRDRNQPQHF.

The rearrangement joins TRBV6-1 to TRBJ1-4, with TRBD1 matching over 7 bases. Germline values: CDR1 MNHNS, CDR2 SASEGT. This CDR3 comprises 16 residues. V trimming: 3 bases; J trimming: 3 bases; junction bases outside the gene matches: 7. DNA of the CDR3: TGTGCCAGCAGTGATCCAAGGGGGCTGTCTAATGAAAAACTGTTTTTT. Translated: CASSDPRGLSNEKLFF.

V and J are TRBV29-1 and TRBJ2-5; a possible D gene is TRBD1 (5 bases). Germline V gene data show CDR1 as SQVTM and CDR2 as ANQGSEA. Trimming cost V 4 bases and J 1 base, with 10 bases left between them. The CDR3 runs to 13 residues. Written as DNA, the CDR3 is TGCAGCGTTGCTCGACAGATCCAAGAGACCCAGTACTTC. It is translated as CSVARQIQETQYF.

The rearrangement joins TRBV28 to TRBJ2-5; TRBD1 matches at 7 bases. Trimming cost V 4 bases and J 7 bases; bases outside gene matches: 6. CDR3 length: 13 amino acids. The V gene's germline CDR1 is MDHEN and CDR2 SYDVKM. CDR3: CASSSRDSWTQYF. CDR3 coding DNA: TGTGCCAGCAGTTCCCGGGACAGCTGGACCCAGTACTTC.

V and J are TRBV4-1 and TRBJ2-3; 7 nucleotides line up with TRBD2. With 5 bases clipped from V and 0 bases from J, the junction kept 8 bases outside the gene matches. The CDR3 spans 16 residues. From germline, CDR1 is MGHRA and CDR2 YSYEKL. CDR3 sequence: CASSSLLAVSTDTQYF. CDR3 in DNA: TGCGCCAGCAGCTCCCTCCTAGCGGTTAGCACAGATACGCAGTATTTT.

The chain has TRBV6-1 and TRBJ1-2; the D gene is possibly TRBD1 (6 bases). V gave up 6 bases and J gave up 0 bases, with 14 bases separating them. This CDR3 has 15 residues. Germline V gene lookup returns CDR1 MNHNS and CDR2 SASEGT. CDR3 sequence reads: CASRDSFNSNYGYTF. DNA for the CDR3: TGTGCCAGCAGGGACAGCTTCAACTCTAACTATGGCTACACCTTC.

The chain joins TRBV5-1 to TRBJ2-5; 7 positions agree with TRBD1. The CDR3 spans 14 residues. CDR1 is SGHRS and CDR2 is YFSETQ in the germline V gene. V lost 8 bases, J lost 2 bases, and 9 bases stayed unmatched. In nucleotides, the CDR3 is TGCGCCAGTGCGACAGGGTCGGGACAAGAGACCCAGTACTTC. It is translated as CASATGSGQETQYF.

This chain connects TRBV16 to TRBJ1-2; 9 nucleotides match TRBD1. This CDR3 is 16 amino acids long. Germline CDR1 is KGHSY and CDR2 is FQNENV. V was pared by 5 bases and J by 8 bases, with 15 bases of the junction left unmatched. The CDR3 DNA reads TGTGCCAGCAGCTCGCCTCAAGGGACAGGGCCAGGGGGCTACACCTTC. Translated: CASSSPQGTGPGGYTF.

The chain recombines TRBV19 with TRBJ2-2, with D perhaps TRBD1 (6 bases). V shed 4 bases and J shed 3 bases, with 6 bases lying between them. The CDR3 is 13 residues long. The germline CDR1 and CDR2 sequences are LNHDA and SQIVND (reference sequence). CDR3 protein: CASSKGDTGELFF. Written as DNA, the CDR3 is TGTGCCAGTAGTAAGGGGGACACCGGGGAGCTGTTTTTT.